This T cell receptor (beta chain) emerged from a study of blood T cells in healthy people across ages. Notes on the study in general: Possibly, changes in expanded clonotypes were confounded because donor CMV status was unknown.

This clonotype occurred a few times. Its antigen is still unknown. A J-beta primer mix and a sample-barcoded 5' primer were used in a second PCR of roughly 6 to 12 cycles. In TCRdb, the 5' RACE reads were re-called with MiXCR into one record per CDR3 protein. Altogether over 950,000 distinct CDR3 sequences are present, approximately 38% being singletons, with the ten largest covering around 13%. Germline CDR1 reads DFQATT; CDR2 reads SNEGSKA (reference sequence). This CDR3 region has 13 residues. The V and J ends lost 6 bases and 0 bases respectively, with 10 bases between them. The sequencing input was blood. The clonotype originates from a man aged 18 to 29 in good health. The chain joins TRBV20-1 to TRBJ2-3, with TRBD2 as a possible D gene (6 bases). The DNA of the CDR3 is TGCAGTGCCGTGGGGACTAGCACAGATACGCAGTATTTT. Its translation is CSAVGTSTDTQYF.